This is a list of T cell receptor beta chains from one sample in a study of T cell responses to AZD1222 COVID-19 vaccine. Here immunoSEQ multiplex PCR was the method, and the copy in TCRdb shows in-frame clones only, minus some. The data show about 100,000 clones, with more than 75% seen just once and 4.2% held by the top ten. Here the sequenced sample was peripheral blood, taken on day 0 of MenACWY control vaccination. Receptor source: an adult in good health. CDR3s leave out the opening cysteine and the closing phenylalanine or tryptophan. Clone size is shown for a subset of rows, as once, few, many or a class of expanded clone.

CDR3aa: ATSPQGKTEAF; v_gene: TRBV24-1; abundance: .; j_gene: TRBJ1-1
CDR3aa: ASSNKNEQF; v_gene: TRBV2; abundance: .; j_gene: TRBJ2-1
CDR3aa: ATSRDQGAGNTIY; v_gene: TRBV15; abundance: .; j_gene: TRBJ1-3
CDR3aa: ASSVYTGDQQY; v_gene: TRBV2; abundance: .; j_gene: TRBJ2-7
CDR3aa: ASMRTRDRHEKLF; v_gene: TRBV5-6; abundance: .; j_gene: TRBJ1-4
CDR3aa: ASSLVTGTGNTIY; v_gene: TRBV6-5; abundance: .; j_gene: TRBJ1-3
CDR3aa: AWSGTRAQLLSGNTIY; v_gene: TRBV30; abundance: .; j_gene: TRBJ1-3
CDR3aa: ASRQGVGNEQF; v_gene: TRBV7-2; abundance: .; j_gene: TRBJ2-1
CDR3aa: ASSWGYEQY; v_gene: TRBV2; abundance: .; j_gene: TRBJ2-7
CDR3aa: ASSWVGGISGYT; v_gene: TRBV5-5; abundance: .; j_gene: TRBJ1-2
CDR3aa: ASSLREGGRYEQY; v_gene: TRBV7-2; abundance: .; j_gene: TRBJ2-7
CDR3aa: SASEGGSLTEAF; v_gene: TRBV20-1; abundance: once; j_gene: TRBJ1-1
CDR3aa: ASSPTGLNTGELF; v_gene: TRBV7-2; abundance: .; j_gene: TRBJ2-2
CDR3aa: ASSPWIAPQH; v_gene: TRBV28; abundance: .; j_gene: TRBJ1-5
CDR3aa: ASSVGGGSPLH; v_gene: TRBV9; abundance: few; j_gene: TRBJ1-6
CDR3aa: ASRTGILNQPQH; v_gene: TRBV2; abundance: .; j_gene: TRBJ1-5
CDR3aa: ASSNQLLSGRSFEQY; v_gene: TRBV18; abundance: .; j_gene: TRBJ2-7
CDR3aa: ASSLGTIANYGYT; v_gene: TRBV13; abundance: .; j_gene: TRBJ1-2
CDR3aa: ASSQDLSSGNTIY; v_gene: TRBV5-4; abundance: .; j_gene: TRBJ1-3
CDR3aa: ASSLVRGELRGNIQY; v_gene: TRBV7-8; abundance: .; j_gene: TRBJ2-4
CDR3aa: ASSTSDRAASIRDTGELF; v_gene: TRBV19; abundance: .; j_gene: TRBJ2-2
CDR3aa: ASSLGTPIPYEQY; v_gene: TRBV11-2; abundance: .; j_gene: TRBJ2-7
CDR3aa: ASSQVSSYEQY; v_gene: TRBV3-1/TRBV3-2; abundance: .; j_gene: TRBJ2-7
CDR3aa: ASSESGGSEAF; v_gene: TRBV25-1; abundance: .; j_gene: TRBJ1-1
CDR3aa: ASSRNEGNGGREFEAF; v_gene: TRBV4-1; abundance: .; j_gene: TRBJ1-1
CDR3aa: SASSGRGSYNEQF; v_gene: TRBV20-1; abundance: .; j_gene: TRBJ2-1
CDR3aa: ASSEGLASTDTQY; v_gene: TRBV10-1; abundance: .; j_gene: TRBJ2-3
CDR3aa: AWSVRLQDGELF; v_gene: TRBV30; abundance: .; j_gene: TRBJ2-2